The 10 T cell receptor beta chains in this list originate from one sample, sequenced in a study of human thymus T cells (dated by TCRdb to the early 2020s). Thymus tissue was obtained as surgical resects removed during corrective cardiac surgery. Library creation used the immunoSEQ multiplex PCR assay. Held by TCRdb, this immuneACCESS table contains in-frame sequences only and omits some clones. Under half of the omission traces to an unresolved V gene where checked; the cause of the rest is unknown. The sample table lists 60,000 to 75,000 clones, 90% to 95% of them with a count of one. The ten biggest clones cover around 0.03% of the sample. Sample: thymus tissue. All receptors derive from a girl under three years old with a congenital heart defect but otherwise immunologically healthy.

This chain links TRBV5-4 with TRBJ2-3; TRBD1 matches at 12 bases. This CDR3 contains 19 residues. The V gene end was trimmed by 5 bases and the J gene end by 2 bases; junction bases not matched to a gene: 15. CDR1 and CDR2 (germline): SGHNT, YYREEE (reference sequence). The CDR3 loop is CASRVGTGGGPHNTDTQYF. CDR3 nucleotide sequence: TGTGCCAGCAGGGTCGGGACAGGGGGCGGACCCCATAACACAGATACGCAGTATTTT.

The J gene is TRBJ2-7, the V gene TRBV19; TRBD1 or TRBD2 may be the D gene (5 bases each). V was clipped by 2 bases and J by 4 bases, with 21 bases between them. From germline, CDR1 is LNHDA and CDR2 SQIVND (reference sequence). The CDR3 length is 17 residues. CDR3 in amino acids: CASSIRQSARERYEQYF. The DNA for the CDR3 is TGTGCCAGTAGTATACGACAATCCGCCAGGGAGCGGTACGAGCAGTACTTC.

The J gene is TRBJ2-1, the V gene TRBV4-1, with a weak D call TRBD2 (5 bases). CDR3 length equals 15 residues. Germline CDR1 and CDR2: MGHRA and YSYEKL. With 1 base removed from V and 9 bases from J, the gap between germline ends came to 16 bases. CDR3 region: CASSQGFVGSCEQFF. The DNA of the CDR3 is TGCGCCAGCAGCCAAGGGTTTGTGGGGAGCTGTGAGCAGTTCTTC.

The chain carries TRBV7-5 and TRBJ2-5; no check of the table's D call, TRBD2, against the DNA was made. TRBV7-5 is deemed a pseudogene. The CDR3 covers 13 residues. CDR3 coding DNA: TGTGTCAGAACCCGGGCAGGGAGGGAGACCCAGTACTTC. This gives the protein CVRTRAGRETQYF.

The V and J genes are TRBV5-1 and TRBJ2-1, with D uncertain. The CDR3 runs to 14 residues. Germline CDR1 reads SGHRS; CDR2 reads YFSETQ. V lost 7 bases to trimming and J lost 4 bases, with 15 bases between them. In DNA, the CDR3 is TGCGCCAGCGGCTCAGACGCCTTTTACAATGAGCAGTTCTTC. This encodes CASGSDAFYNEQFF.

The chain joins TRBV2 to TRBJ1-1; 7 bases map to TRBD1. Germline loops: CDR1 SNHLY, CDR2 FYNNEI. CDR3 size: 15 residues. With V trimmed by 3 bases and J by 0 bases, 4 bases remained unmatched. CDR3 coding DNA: TGTGCCAGCAGTGATTCACAGGGGATGAACACTGAAGCTTTCTTT. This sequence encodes CASSDSQGMNTEAFF.

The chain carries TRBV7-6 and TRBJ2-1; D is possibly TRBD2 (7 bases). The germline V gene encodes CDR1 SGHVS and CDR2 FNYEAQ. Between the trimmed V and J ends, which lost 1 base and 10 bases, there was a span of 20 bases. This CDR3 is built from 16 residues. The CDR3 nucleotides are TGTGCCAGCAGCTTAGAAGGGGGGAGGGCCGATCGCGAGCAGTTCTTC. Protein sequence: CASSLEGGRADREQFF.

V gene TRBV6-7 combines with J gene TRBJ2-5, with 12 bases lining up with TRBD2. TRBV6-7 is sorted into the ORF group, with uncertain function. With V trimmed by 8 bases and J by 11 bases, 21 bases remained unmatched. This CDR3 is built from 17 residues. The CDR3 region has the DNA TGTGCCAGCCTGAGTGTATGGCTAGCGGGAGGGCCAGGGGAGCAGTACTTC. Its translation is CASLSVWLAGGPGEQYF.

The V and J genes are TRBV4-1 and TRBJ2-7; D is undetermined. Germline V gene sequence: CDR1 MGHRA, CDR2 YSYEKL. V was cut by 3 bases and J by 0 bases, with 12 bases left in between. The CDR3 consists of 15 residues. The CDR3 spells CASSQGIATSYEQYF. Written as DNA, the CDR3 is TGCGCCAGCAGCCAGGGTATAGCCACCTCCTACGAGCAGTACTTC.

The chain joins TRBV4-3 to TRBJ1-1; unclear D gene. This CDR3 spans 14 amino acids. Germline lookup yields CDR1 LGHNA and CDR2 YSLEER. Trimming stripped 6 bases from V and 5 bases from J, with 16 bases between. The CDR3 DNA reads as TGCGCCAGCAGAAAACTTACGGTTGGAACTGAAGCTTTCTTT. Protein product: CASRKLTVGTEAFF.